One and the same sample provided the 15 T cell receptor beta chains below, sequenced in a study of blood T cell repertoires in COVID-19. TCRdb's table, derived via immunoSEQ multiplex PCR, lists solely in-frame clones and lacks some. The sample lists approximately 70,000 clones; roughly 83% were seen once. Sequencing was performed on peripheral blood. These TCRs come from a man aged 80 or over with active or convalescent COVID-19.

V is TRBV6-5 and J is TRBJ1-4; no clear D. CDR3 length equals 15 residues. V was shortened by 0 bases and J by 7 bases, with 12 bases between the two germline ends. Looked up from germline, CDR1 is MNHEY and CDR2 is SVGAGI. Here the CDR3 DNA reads TGTGCCAGCAGTTACTCGGGTGATGAGGGTGAAAAACTGTTTTTT. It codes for CASSYSGDEGEKLFF.

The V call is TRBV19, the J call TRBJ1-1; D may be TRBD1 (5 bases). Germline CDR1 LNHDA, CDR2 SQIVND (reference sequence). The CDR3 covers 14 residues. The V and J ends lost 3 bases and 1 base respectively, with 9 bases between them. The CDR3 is CASSIGGANTEAFF. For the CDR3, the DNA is TGTGCCAGTAGTATCGGAGGGGCGAACACTGAAGCTTTCTTT. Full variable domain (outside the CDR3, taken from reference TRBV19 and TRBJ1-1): DGGITQSPKYLFRKEGQNVTLSCEQNLNHDAMYWYRQDPGQGLRLIYYSQIVNDFQKGDIAEGYSVSREKKESFPLTVTSAQKNPTAFYLCASSIGGANTEAFFGQGTRLTVV.

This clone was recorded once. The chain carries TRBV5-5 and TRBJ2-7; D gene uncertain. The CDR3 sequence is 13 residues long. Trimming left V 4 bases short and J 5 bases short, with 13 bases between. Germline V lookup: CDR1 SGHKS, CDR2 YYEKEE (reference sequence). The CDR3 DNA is TGTGCCAGCAGCGTCTCTAGAACCCACGAGCAGTACTTC. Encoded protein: CASSVSRTHEQYF.

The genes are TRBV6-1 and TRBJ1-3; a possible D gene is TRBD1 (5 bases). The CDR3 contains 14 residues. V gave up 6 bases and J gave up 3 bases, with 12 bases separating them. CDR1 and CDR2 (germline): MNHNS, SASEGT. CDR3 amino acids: CASSLGGSGNTIYF. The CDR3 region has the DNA TGTGCCAGCAGCCTCGGGGGGAGTGGAAACACCATATATTTT.

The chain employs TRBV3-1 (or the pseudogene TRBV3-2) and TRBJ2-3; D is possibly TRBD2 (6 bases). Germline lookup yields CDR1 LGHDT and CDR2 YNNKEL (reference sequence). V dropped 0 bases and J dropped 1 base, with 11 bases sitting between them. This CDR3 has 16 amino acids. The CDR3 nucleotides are TGTGCCAGCAGCCAAGACCTGGCGGGGCGCACAGATACGCAGTATTTT. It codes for CASSQDLAGRTDTQYF.

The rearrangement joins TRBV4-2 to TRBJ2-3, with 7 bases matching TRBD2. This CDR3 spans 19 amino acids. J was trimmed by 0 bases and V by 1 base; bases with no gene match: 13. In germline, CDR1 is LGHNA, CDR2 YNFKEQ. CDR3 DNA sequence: TGTGCCAGCAGCCAAGGGATAGTTGCGGGGGACGGAAGCACAGATACGCAGTATTTT. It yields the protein CASSQGIVAGDGSTDTQYF.

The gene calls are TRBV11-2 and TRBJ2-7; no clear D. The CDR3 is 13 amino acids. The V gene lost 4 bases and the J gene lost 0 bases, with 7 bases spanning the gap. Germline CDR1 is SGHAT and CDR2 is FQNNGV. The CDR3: CASSSMSSYEQYF. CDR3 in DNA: TGTGCCAGCAGCTCGATGAGCTCCTACGAGCAGTACTTC.

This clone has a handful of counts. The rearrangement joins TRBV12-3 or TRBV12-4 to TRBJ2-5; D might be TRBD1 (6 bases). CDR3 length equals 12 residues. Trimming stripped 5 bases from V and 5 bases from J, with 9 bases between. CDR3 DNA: TGTGCCAGCAGTCAGGGGCGGGAGACCCAGTACTTC. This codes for CASSQGRETQYF.

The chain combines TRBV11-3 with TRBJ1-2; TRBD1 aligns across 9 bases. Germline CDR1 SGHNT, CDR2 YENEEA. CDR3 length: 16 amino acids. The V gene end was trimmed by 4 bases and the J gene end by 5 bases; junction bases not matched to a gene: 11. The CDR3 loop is CASSSPFRDRDYGYTF. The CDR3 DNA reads TGTGCCAGCAGCTCTCCATTCCGGGACAGGGATTATGGCTACACCTTC. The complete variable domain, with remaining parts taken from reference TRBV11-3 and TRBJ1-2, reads EAGVVQSPRYKIIEKKQPVAFWCNPISGHNTLYWYLQNLGQGPELLIRYENEEAVDDSQLPKDRFSAERLKGVDSTLKIQPAELGDSAVYLCASSSPFRDRDYGYTFGSGTRLTVV.

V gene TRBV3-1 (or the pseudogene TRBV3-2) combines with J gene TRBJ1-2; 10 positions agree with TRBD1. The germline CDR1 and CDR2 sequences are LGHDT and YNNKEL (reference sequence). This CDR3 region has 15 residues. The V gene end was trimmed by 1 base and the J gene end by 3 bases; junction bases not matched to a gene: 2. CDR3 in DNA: TGTGCCAGCAGCCAAGTGACAGGGGGCGACTATGGCTACACCTTC. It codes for CASSQVTGGDYGYTF.

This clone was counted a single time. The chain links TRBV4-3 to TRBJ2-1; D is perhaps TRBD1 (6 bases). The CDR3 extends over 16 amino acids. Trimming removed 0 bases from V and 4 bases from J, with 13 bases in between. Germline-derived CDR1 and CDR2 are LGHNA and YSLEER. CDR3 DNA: TGCGCCAGCAGCCAAGATGGGAACAGGGAGTACAATGAGCAGTTCTTC. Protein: CASSQDGNREYNEQFF.

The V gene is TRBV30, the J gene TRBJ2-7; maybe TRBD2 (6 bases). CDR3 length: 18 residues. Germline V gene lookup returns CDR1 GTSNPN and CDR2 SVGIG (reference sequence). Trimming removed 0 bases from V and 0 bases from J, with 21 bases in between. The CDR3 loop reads CAWSVRPWDSRTSYEQYF. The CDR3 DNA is TGTGCCTGGAGTGTCCGCCCTTGGGACTCGCGAACCTCCTACGAGCAGTACTTC.

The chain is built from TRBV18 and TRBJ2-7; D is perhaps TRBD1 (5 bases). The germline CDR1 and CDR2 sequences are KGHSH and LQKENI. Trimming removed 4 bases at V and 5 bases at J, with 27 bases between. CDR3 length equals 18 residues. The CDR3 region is CASSQKHSQGSFFDEQYF. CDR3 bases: TGTGCCAGCTCACAAAAACATTCCCAGGGTAGTTTCTTCGACGAGCAGTACTTC.

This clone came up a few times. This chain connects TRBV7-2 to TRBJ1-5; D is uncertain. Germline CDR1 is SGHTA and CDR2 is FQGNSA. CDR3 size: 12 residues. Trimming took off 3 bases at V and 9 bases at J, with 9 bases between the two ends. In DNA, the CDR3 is TGTGCCAGCAGCTTCGCGGCCGGGCCCCAGCATTTT. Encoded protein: CASSFAAGPQHF.

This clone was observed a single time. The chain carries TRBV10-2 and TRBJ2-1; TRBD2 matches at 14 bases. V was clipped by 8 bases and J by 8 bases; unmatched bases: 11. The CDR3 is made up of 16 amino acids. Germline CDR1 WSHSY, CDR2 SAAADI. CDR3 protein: CASCQRLAGGHDEQFF. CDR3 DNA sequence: TGCGCCAGCTGCCAGCGACTAGCGGGGGGGCATGATGAGCAGTTCTTC.